This T cell receptor beta chain came from a study of blood T cell repertoires in COVID-19. Original analysis: Reference gene primers were amplified, and this amplification served to estimate nucleated cell counts. Libraries were prepared by immunoSEQ multiplex PCR; TCRdb keeps only in-frame clonotypes and omits some of them. That table is the source of V, J and clone size, and D and trimming were worked out from the DNA. The data hold more than 110,000 clones, with 75% to 85% observed a single time. This TCR was recovered from a man in his forties or fifties with acute or convalescent COVID-19. The sample consisted of peripheral blood.

The CDR3: CASSPRTGPNEKLFF. The CDR3 bases are TGTGCCAGCAGCCCCCGGACAGGCCCTAATGAAAAACTGTTTTTT. The V gene is TRBV3-1 (or the pseudogene TRBV3-2), the J gene TRBJ1-4; TRBD1 matches 7 bases. The germline CDR1 and CDR2 sequences are LGHDT and YNNKEL (reference sequence). V trimming: 4 bases; J trimming: 3 bases; junction bases outside the gene matches: 5. The CDR3 loop spans 15 amino acids.